A selection of T cell receptor beta chains follows, all from one sample in a study of blood T cells in healthy people across ages. MiXCR, applied by TCRdb to the 5' RACE reads, yields one record per CDR3 protein. The table includes 600,000 to 900,000 distinct CDR3 sequences, more than 25% detected once. These data were also reused for a study on T cells of mothers and their children.

Source material: blood. These receptors all come from a boy younger than 18 in good health. Each CDR3 is given with its conserved first and last residue. A D gene is named only where the DNA matches it firmly. A row's size may be missing; if present it is once, few, many or a size class.

V gene	clone size	CDR3 length	J gene	D gene	CDR3 DNA	CDR3 protein
TRBV20-1	.	15	TRBJ2-3	TRBD2	TGCAGTGCTAGTAGGCTAGCGGGGGCTCAATCCCCGCAGTATTTT	CSASRLAGAQSPQYF
TRBV2	.	13	TRBJ1-3	.	TGTGCCAGCAGTGGTCGAACGTCAAACACCATATATTTT	CASSGRTSNTIYF
TRBV12-3/TRBV12-4	.	15	TRBJ2-7	TRBD1	TGTGCCAGCAGTTGGGGACAGGGGCCTACCTACGAGCAGTACTTC	CASSWGQGPTYEQYF
TRBV27	.	11	TRBJ2-7	.	TGTGCCGGCAGGAACCCCTACGAGCAGTACTTC	CAGRNPYEQYF
TRBV7-2	few	16	TRBJ2-2	.	TGTGCCAGCAGCTCACAGCCCGGGGGACCCACCGGGGAGCTGTTTTTT	CASSSQPGGPTGELFF
TRBV7-9	few	16	TRBJ1-1	.	TGTGCCAGCAGCTTAGACAGGGACCCATCGAACACTGAAGCTTTCTTT	CASSLDRDPSNTEAFF
TRBV29-1	.	13	TRBJ1-3	TRBD1	TGCAGCGTTGGGACAGGGACTGGAAACACCATATATTTT	CSVGTGTGNTIYF
TRBV12-3/TRBV12-4	few	15	TRBJ2-1	TRBD2	TGTGCCAGCAGTTTAAATCGGGGGGGCGACAATGAGCAGTTCTTC	CASSLNRGGDNEQFF
TRBV11-2	few	13	TRBJ2-3	.	TGTGCCAGCAGCTTTCTCCAAGCAGATACGCAGTATTTT	CASSFLQADTQYF
TRBV20-1	.	12	TRBJ2-1	TRBD1	TGCAGTGCTAGATTCAGGGGGAATGAGCAGTTCTTC	CSARFRGNEQFF
TRBV7-2	few	14	TRBJ2-3	.	TGTGCCAGCAGCGTGTTATCGGGCACAGATACGCAGTATTTT	CASSVLSGTDTQYF
TRBV29-1	few	13	TRBJ2-5	TRBD1	TGCAGCGTTGTAGGGACAGCACAAGAGACCCAGTACTTC	CSVVGTAQETQYF
TRBV27	.	16	TRBJ2-5	TRBD1	TGTGCCAGCAGTTCCCTATACGCGGACAGGGCGGAGACCCAGTACTTC	CASSSLYADRAETQYF
TRBV20-1	.	15	TRBJ2-7	.	TGCAGTGCTAGAGATATAACAGCCTACTCCTACGAGCAGTACTTC	CSARDITAYSYEQYF
TRBV4-1	.	18	TRBJ1-6	TRBD1	TGCGCCAGCAGCCAAGTGGTACGGGACAGGGCGCATAATTCACCCCTCCACTTT	CASSQVVRDRAHNSPLHF
TRBV20-1	.	13	TRBJ2-5	TRBD1	TGCAGTGCTACGACAGGGGATGAAGAGACCCAGTACTTC	CSATTGDEETQYF
TRBV10-3	.	15	TRBJ2-1	.	TGTGCCATCAGTGGAAGGGACACAACCTACAATGAGCAGTTCTTC	CAISGRDTTYNEQFF
TRBV7-9	many	13	TRBJ2-5	.	TGTGCCAGCAGCTTACTGGTACAAGAGACCCAGTACTTC	CASSLLVQETQYF
TRBV4-1	.	15	TRBJ2-3	.	TGCGCCAGCAGCCAAGATTTGGGGGTTTTAGATACGCAGTATTTT	CASSQDLGVLDTQYF